This T cell receptor (beta chain) was observed in a study of shared clonotypes between healthy human individuals. The J segment lost 2 bases and the V segment lost 2 bases, leaving 4 bases of the junction unmatched. The V gene's germline CDR1 is MNHNY and CDR2 SVGAGI (reference sequence). The CDR3 spans 16 residues. Authors' analysis steps: Junction-only sequences produced by ImmunoSEQ had no quality scores, so filtering differed. This table comes from immunoSEQ multiplex PCR, and its TCRdb copy is limited to in-frame clones, with some not included. That table furnishes V, J and clone size, whereas the DNA furnished D and trimming. Among around 1.1 million clones listed, 78% were seen once. The investigators split CD4+ cells into a CD45RA+ naive subset and a CD45RA-negative memory subset.

The V and J genes are TRBV6-6 and TRBJ2-3, with 10 positions matching TRBD2. Input material: memory CD4+ T cells from PBMCs. Specified subset: CD45RA-negative fraction. This receptor was taken from a man aged 18-30 years in good health. Some clones in this sample may be carry-over from other donors' samples. The CDR3 DNA reads TGTGCCAGCAGTTACCAGCGGGAGGGCCCCACAGATACGCAGTATTTT. This codes for CASSYQREGPTDTQYF.